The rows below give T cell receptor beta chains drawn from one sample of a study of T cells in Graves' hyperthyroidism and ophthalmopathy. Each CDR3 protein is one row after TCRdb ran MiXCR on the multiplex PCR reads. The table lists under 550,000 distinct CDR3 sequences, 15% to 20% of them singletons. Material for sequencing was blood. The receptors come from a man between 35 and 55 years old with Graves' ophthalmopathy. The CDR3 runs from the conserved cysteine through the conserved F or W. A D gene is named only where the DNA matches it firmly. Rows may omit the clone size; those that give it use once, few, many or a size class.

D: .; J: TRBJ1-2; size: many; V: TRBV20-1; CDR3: CSARGGRGRRRGGYTF; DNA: TGCAGTGCTAGGGGGGGTCGGGGACGAAGACGAGGTGGCTACACCTTC
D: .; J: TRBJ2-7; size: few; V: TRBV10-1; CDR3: CASSVGRVYEQYF; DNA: TGCGCCAGCAGTGTGGGCAGAGTATACGAGCAGTACTTC
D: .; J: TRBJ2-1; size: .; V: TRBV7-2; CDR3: CASSLGYTDNEQFF; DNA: TGTGCCAGCAGCTTAGGGTACACAGACAATGAGCAGTTCTTC
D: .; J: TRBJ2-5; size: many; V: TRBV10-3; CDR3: CAISDRGGGQETQYF; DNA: TGTGCCATCAGTGATCGCGGAGGCGGACAAGAGACCCAGTACTTC
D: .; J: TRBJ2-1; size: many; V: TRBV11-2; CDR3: CASSLMGLADEQFF; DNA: TGTGCCAGCAGCTTAATGGGGCTGGCGGATGAGCAGTTCTTC
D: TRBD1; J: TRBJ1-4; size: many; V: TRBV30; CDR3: CAWSWGQGNEKLFF; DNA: TGTGCCTGGAGCTGGGGACAGGGGAACGAAAAACTGTTTTTT
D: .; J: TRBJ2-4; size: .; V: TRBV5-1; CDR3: CASKWGVEAKNIQYF; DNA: TGCGCCAGCAAGTGGGGGGTAGAAGCCAAAAACATTCAGTACTTC
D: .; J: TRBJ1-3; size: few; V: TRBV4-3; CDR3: CASSSGLGSGNTIYF; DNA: TGCGCCAGCAGCTCCGGGCTGGGCTCTGGAAACACCATATATTTT
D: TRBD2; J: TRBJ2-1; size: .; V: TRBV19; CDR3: CASSKTIPGTSGRNEQFF; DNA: TGTGCCAGTAGTAAAACTATTCCTGGGACTAGCGGTAGGAATGAGCAGTTCTTC
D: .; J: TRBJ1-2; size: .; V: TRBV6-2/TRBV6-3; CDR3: CASSYSTEWNYGYTF; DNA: TGTGCCAGCAGTTACTCGACCGAGTGGAACTATGGCTACACCTTC
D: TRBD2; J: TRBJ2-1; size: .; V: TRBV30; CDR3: CAWSVANKRTSGRWSNEQFF; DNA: TGTGCCTGGAGTGTAGCAAACAAGCGGACTAGCGGGAGGTGGAGCAATGAGCAGTTCTTC
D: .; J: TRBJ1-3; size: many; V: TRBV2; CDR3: CASSETISGNTIYF; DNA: TGTGCCAGCAGTGAGACAATCTCTGGAAACACCATATATTTT
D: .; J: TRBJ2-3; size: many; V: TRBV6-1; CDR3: CASSIRYSPSTDTQYF; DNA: TGTGCCAGCAGTATCCGATACAGCCCGAGCACAGATACGCAGTATTTT
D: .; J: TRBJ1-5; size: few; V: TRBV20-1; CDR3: CSAINSGRFNQPQHF; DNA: TGCAGTGCCATTAATTCCGGGAGATTCAATCAGCCCCAGCATTTT
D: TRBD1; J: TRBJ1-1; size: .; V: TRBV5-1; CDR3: CASSKHQGVGTEAFF; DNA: TGCGCCAGCAGCAAACATCAGGGGGTAGGCACTGAAGCTTTCTTT
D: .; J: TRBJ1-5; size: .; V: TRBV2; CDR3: CASSLILAGDQPQHF; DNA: TGTGCCAGCAGCTTAATTTTAGCAGGGGATCAGCCCCAGCATTTT
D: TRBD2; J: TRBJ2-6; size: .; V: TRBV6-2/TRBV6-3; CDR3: CASSYGGSGRDSGANVLTF; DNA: TGTGCCAGCAGTTACGGAGGTAGCGGGAGAGACTCTGGGGCCAACGTCCTGACTTTC
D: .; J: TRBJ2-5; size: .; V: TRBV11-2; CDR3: CASSLDRATETQYF; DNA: TGTGCCAGCAGCTTAGATCGGGCTACAGAGACCCAGTACTTC
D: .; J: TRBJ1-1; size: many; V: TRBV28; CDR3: CASRPQIDEAFF; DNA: TGTGCCAGCAGGCCACAGATAGACGAAGCTTTCTTT
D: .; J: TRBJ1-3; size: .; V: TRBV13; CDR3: CASSLFGGPGNTIYF; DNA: TGTGCCAGCAGCTTATTTGGGGGCCCTGGAAACACCATATATTTT
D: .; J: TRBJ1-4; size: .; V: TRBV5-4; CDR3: CASSLGPQGGGNEKLFF; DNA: TGTGCCAGCAGCTTGGGTCCTCAGGGTGGAGGTAATGAAAAACTGTTTTTT
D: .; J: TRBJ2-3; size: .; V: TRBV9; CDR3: CASSELEGVDTQYF; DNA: TGTGCCAGCAGCGAACTGGAGGGAGTGGATACGCAGTATTTT
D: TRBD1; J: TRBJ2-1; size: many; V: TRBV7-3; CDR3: CASSFDRAAYNEQFF; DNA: TGTGCCAGCAGCTTCGACAGGGCGGCCTACAATGAGCAGTTCTTC
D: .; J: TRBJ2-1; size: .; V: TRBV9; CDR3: CASSGREGTEGNEQFF; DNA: TGTGCCAGCAGCGGGAGGGAGGGGACAGAAGGAAATGAGCAGTTCTTC
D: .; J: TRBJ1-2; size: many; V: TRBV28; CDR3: CASSFFSGRGYYGYTF; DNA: TGTGCCAGCAGTTTCTTTTCAGGGAGGGGGTACTATGGCTACACCTTC
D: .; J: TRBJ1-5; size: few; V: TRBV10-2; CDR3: CASSSDPGYNQPQHF; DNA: TGCGCCAGCAGTTCCGACCCAGGCTACAATCAGCCCCAGCATTTT
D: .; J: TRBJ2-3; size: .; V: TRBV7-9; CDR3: CASSFAKDTQYF; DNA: TGTGCCAGCAGCTTTGCTAAGGATACGCAGTATTTT
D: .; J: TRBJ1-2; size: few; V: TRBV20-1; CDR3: CSARAAGPYGYTF; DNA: TGCAGTGCTAGAGCCGCAGGGCCCTATGGCTACACCTTC
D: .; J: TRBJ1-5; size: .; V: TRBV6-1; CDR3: CASRGQLNQPQHF; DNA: TGTGCCAGCAGAGGACAGCTCAATCAGCCCCAGCATTTT
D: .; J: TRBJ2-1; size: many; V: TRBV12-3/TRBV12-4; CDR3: CASSLKAPQVGEQFF; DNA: TGTGCCAGCAGTTTAAAAGCGCCCCAGGTTGGCGAGCAGTTCTTC
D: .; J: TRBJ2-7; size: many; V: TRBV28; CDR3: CASSLGPLEQYF; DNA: TGTGCCAGCAGTTTAGGGCCTCTGGAGCAGTACTTC
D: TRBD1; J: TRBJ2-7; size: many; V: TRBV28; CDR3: CATNPGQGYEQYF; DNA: TGTGCCACCAACCCGGGACAGGGTTACGAGCAGTACTTC
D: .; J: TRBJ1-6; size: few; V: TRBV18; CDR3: CASSPQGSPSLNSPLHF; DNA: TGTGCCAGCTCACCACAGGGATCCCCAAGCTTAAATTCACCCCTCCACTTT
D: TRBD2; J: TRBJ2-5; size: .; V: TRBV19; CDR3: CASKLSGKETQYF; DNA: TGTGCCAGTAAGCTAAGCGGGAAAGAGACCCAGTACTTC
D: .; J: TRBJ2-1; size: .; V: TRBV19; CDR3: CASSMGLYNEQFF; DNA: TGTGCCAGTAGTATGGGGCTTTACAATGAGCAGTTCTTC
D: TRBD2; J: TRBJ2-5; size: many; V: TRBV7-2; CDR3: CASSRSGSRAETQYF; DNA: TGTGCCAGCAGCCGTAGCGGGAGTAGAGCAGAGACCCAGTACTTC
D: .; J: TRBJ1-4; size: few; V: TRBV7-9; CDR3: CASLISEGKLFF; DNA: TGTGCCAGCTTGATCTCAGAGGGAAAACTGTTTTTT
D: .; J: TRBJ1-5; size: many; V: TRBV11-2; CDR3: CASSWGTGGDQPQHF; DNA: TGTGCCAGCAGCTGGGGGACGGGAGGAGATCAGCCCCAGCATTTT
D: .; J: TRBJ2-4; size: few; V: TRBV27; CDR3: CASSPVGSRNIQYF; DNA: TGTGCCAGCAGCCCCGTCGGGAGTAGGAACATTCAGTACTTC